Following are 7 T cell receptor beta chains from one sample sequenced in a study of blood T cell repertoires in COVID-19. Measured with immunoSEQ multiplex PCR; TCRdb has only the in-frame clones, and not every one. Counted here are fewer than 100,000 clones, more than 75% occurring once; the ten biggest clones make up roughly 22%. Sequencing input: peripheral blood. These receptor sequences come from a human donor in a cohort sampled during active COVID-19.

The chain has TRBV3-1 (or the pseudogene TRBV3-2) and TRBJ2-7; D not resolved. Trimming took 0 bases from V and 0 from J, leaving 9 bases between them. Germline lookup yields CDR1 LGHDT and CDR2 YNNKEL (reference sequence). The CDR3 has 15 residues. CDR3 in DNA: TGTGCCAGCAGCCAAGATCCCCGGGTCTCCTACGAGCAGTACTTC. Translating it yields CASSQDPRVSYEQYF.

A remark on this clone: One junction end disagrees with the germline gene, perhaps due to a read error. This sequence joins TRBV18 and TRBJ2-7, with TRBD2 as a possible D gene (5 bases). Germline V gene sequence: CDR1 KGHSH, CDR2 LQKENI. The CDR3 is made up of 11 amino acids. The CDR3 loop reads CASSSDYGQYF. The DNA of the CDR3 is TGTGCCAGCTCATCAGACTACGGGCAGTACTTC.

The rearrangement links TRBV5-4 to TRBJ2-3; D perhaps matches TRBD2 (5 bases). V dropped 0 bases and J dropped 4 bases, with 15 bases sitting between them. The CDR3 runs to 16 residues. Germline CDR1 is SGHNT and CDR2 is YYREEE (reference sequence). The CDR3 bases are TGTGCCAGCAGCTTGGAAAGGGATGCGGGTGCAGATACGCAGTATTTT. Encoded protein: CASSLERDAGADTQYF.

This clone was detected only a few times. The genes are TRBV7-6 and TRBJ2-7; TRBD2 aligns across 8 bases. In germline, CDR1 is SGHVS, CDR2 FNYEAQ. The junction had 11 bases not matched to a gene; V was cut back by 5 bases and J by 5 bases. CDR3 length: 15 residues. CDR3 loop: CASSPGGGPRHEQYF. The CDR3 nucleotides are TGTGCCAGCAGCCCCGGCGGGGGGCCGAGACACGAGCAGTACTTC.

The genes are TRBV5-4 and TRBJ2-1, with D possibly matching TRBD2 (6 bases). Trimming pared 3 bases from V and 6 bases from J, leaving 16 bases between. Germline-derived CDR1 and CDR2 are SGHNT and YYREEE (reference sequence). This CDR3 contains 15 residues. The CDR3 reads CASSSQLAEVNEQFF. Written as DNA, the CDR3 is TGTGCCAGCAGCTCCCAACTAGCAGAGGTCAATGAGCAGTTCTTC.

The chain links TRBV9 to TRBJ2-1; D perhaps matches TRBD2 (6 bases). Germline lookup yields CDR1 SGDLS and CDR2 YYNGEE. The V end lost 4 bases, the J end lost 9 bases, and 17 bases lay between the germline ends. This CDR3 is built from 14 residues. The CDR3 nucleotides are TGTGCCAGCAGCCCCGGGACTGACCGGATTGAGCAGTTCTTC. This codes for CASSPGTDRIEQFF.

The J gene is TRBJ1-2, the V gene TRBV10-3, with D possibly matching TRBD1 (5 bases). The CDR3 consists of 14 residues. From germline, CDR1 is ENHRY and CDR2 SYGVKD. The V end lost 5 bases, the J end lost 4 bases, and 14 bases lay between the germline ends. The CDR3 region has the DNA TGTGCCATCAGTCGATCAGGGATGCCCTATGGCTACACCTTC. It yields the protein CAISRSGMPYGYTF.